Listed below are T cell receptor beta chains from one sample, sequenced in a study of blood T cells in healthy people across ages. One entry per CDR3 protein results from TCRdb running MiXCR on the 5' RACE reads. The sample lists hundreds of thousands of distinct CDR3 sequences, around 42% occurring once. The sequencing sample was made of blood. The source of these receptors is a man aged 55 to 70 in good health. Both conserved end residues are part of each CDR3. A D gene is named only where the DNA matches it firmly. Rows may omit the clone size; those that give it use once, few, many or a size class.

TRBV7-8	.	TRBJ2-3	.	CASSLKDGASTDTQYF	TGTGCCAGCAGCTTAAAGGACGGAGCTAGCACAGATACGCAGTATTTT
TRBV29-1	.	TRBJ2-5	TRBD2	CSVSGGAKDTQYF	TGCAGCGTTAGCGGGGGAGCGAAAGATACCCAGTACTTC
TRBV18	.	TRBJ1-5	.	CASSPPGQINQPQHF	TGTGCCAGCTCACCACCGGGGCAGATTAATCAGCCCCAGCATTTT
TRBV5-1	.	TRBJ1-1	TRBD1	CASRTGTNAEAFF	TGCGCCAGCAGGACAGGGACGAACGCTGAAGCTTTCTTT
TRBV21-1	.	TRBJ2-1	.	CARSNRETEAYNEQFF	TGTGCCCGCAGCAACCGGGAGACCGAAGCCTACAATGAGCAGTTCTTC
TRBV11-2	few	TRBJ1-1	.	CASSPRTLRGEAFF	TGTGCCAGCAGCCCTCGGACCTTACGGGGGGAAGCTTTCTTT
TRBV20-1	many	TRBJ2-1	TRBD1	CSARLGTGGENEQFF	TGCAGTGCTAGATTGGGGACAGGGGGCGAAAATGAGCAGTTCTTC
TRBV12-3/TRBV12-4	few	TRBJ2-7	TRBD1	CASSSGDRYHEQYF	TGTGCCAGCAGTTCTGGGGACAGATATCACGAGCAGTACTTC
TRBV6-5	.	TRBJ2-2	TRBD1	CASRPGQGYTGELFF	TGTGCCAGCAGGCCGGGACAGGGGTACACCGGGGAGCTGTTTTTT
TRBV20-1	few	TRBJ1-2	.	CSAIHRTGSNYGYTF	TGCAGTGCTATCCACAGAACAGGGTCTAACTATGGCTACACCTTC
TRBV20-1	.	TRBJ1-1	.	CSAPRDWGRKTEAFF	TGCAGTGCCCCGAGAGATTGGGGGCGGAAAACTGAAGCTTTCTTT
TRBV27	.	TRBJ2-5	.	CASSSKLRGTQYF	TGTGCCAGCAGTTCGAAACTTCGAGGGACCCAGTACTTC
TRBV7-2	.	TRBJ2-4	TRBD2	CASSLGLAGMWGAKNIQYF	TGTGCCAGCAGCCTGGGACTAGCGGGGATGTGGGGAGCCAAAAACATTCAGTACTTC
TRBV2	.	TRBJ2-7	TRBD1	CASSVGQSLSYEQYF	TGTGCCAGCAGTGTGGGACAGTCTTTATCCTACGAGCAGTACTTC
TRBV5-1	.	TRBJ2-1	.	CASSSLDRWEFF	TGCGCCAGCAGCTCTCTCGACAGGTGGGAGTTCTTC
TRBV7-2	few	TRBJ2-3	.	CASRWQSDTQYF	TGTGCCAGCCGATGGCAGTCGGATACGCAGTATTTT
TRBV2	few	TRBJ2-1	.	CASTPANEQFF	TGTGCCAGCACCCCTGCGAATGAGCAGTTCTTC
TRBV3-1	.	TRBJ2-5	.	CASSPGLRRVGEQYF	TGTGCCAGCAGCCCTGGACTTCGCCGGGTGGGGGAGCAGTACTTC
TRBV25-1	.	TRBJ2-7	.	CASSARDSLYEQYF	TGTGCCAGCAGTGCGCGGGACAGCCTCTACGAGCAGTACTTC
TRBV6-1	many	TRBJ2-7	TRBD1	CASILEYRGTHEQYF	TGTGCCAGCATTCTGGAGTACAGGGGGACCCACGAGCAGTACTTC
TRBV15	once	TRBJ2-3	.	CATSRGWAGTNTDTQYF	TGTGCCACCAGCAGAGGGTGGGCAGGGACGAACACAGATACGCAGTATTTT
TRBV6-2/TRBV6-3	few	TRBJ2-7	TRBD2	CASGDGLANQQYF	TGTGCCAGCGGGGACGGACTAGCAAATCAGCAGTACTTC
TRBV4-1	.	TRBJ1-2	.	CASSLRWAYGYTF	TGCGCCAGCAGCCTGAGATGGGCCTATGGCTACACCTTC
TRBV11-2	.	TRBJ2-1	.	CVSSLERAEYNEQFF	TGTGTCAGCAGCTTAGAAAGGGCTGAATACAATGAGCAGTTCTTC
TRBV3-1	.	TRBJ2-7	.	CASSQGYTGTYF	TGTGCCAGCAGCCAAGGTTATACAGGGACGTACTTC
TRBV9	.	TRBJ2-7	TRBD2	CASSVAVGLDYEQYF	TGTGCCAGCAGCGTAGCTGTAGGACTAGACTACGAGCAGTACTTC
TRBV27	.	TRBJ1-4	.	CASSLIGARGEKLFF	TGTGCCAGCAGTTTAATCGGGGCCCGGGGGGAAAAACTGTTTTTT
TRBV15	.	TRBJ1-4	.	CATSIYRNSNEKLFF	TGTGCCACCAGCATATACAGGAACTCTAATGAAAAACTGTTTTTT
TRBV13	.	TRBJ2-1	TRBD2	CASRPRVPPLAGGNNEQFF	TGTGCCAGCAGACCCAGGGTTCCCCCGTTAGCGGGGGGCAACAATGAGCAGTTCTTC
TRBV29-1	many	TRBJ2-7	.	CSVVRLQAGKGSSYEQYF	TGCAGCGTTGTAAGGTTGCAGGCGGGAAAAGGGAGCTCCTACGAGCAGTACTTC
TRBV20-1	.	TRBJ2-3	.	CSARDRARVRDTQYF	TGCAGTGCTAGAGATCGGGCTAGAGTTAGAGATACGCAGTATTTT
TRBV20-1	.	TRBJ1-4	.	CSASDRTNWEKLFF	TGCAGTGCTAGTGACCGGACAAACTGGGAAAAACTGTTTTTT
TRBV12-3/TRBV12-4	.	TRBJ2-7	.	CASSPYPTSLYEQYF	TGTGCCAGCAGTCCCTATCCGACGTCCCTCTACGAGCAGTACTTC
TRBV2	few	TRBJ2-4	.	CASSEDSSTENIQYF	TGTGCCAGCAGTGAAGACAGCTCTACTGAAAACATTCAGTACTTC
TRBV4-3	.	TRBJ2-1	TRBD1	CAGSQDRGINNEQFF	TGCGCCGGCAGCCAAGACAGGGGGATTAACAATGAGCAGTTCTTC
TRBV6-2/TRBV6-3	.	TRBJ2-7	TRBD2	CASSDRLAGSKQYF	TGTGCCAGCAGTGATAGACTAGCGGGGTCCAAGCAGTACTTC
TRBV28	few	TRBJ2-4	.	CASSLPGTPGNIQYF	TGTGCCAGCAGTTTACCCGGGACCCCGGGCAACATTCAGTACTTC
TRBV7-2	.	TRBJ2-7	.	CASSPSSPGPPYEQYF	TGTGCCAGCAGCCCTAGTTCCCCGGGGCCCCCCTACGAGCAGTACTTC
TRBV27	.	TRBJ2-3	TRBD2	CASSRWTSGGITDTQYF	TGTGCCAGCAGTAGATGGACTAGCGGGGGAATCACAGATACGCAGTATTTT
TRBV18	.	TRBJ1-2	.	CASATNVRAQAIDYGYTF	TGTGCCAGCGCAACCAATGTGAGGGCGCAAGCAATAGACTATGGCTACACCTTC